Shown below are 27 T cell receptor beta chains from a single sample sequenced in a study of regulatory T cells in long-lasting Graves disease. The time point denotes: persistent/refractory GD, antithyroid drugs over 5 years with positive TRAb. PBMCs provided the RNA from which the TCR library was made. Library construction for TCR beta used iRepertoire HTBI primers and Arm-PCR of CDR3 regions. A single record per CDR3 protein comes from TCRdb applying MiXCR to the multiplex PCR reads. Of 300,000 or so distinct CDR3 sequences in the sample, 15% to 20% were seen once. Specimen: peripheral blood mononuclear cells (PBMCs), collected when the disease was refractory, from a patient treated with antithyroid drugs. All receptors come from a female donor with Graves disease.

Only a few counts were recorded for this clonotype. The rearrangement joins TRBV29-1 to TRBJ1-4; D is unresolved. V lost 7 bases and J lost 5, with 14 bases in between. The CDR3 loop spans 13 amino acids. Germline V gene lookup returns CDR1 SQVTM and CDR2 ANQGSEA. The CDR3 nucleotides are TGCAGCGCCGAAGGGTCAGGAAATGAAAAACTGTTTTTT. Protein product: CSAEGSGNEKLFF.

This clonotype was observed many times. This chain connects TRBV6-2 or TRBV6-3 to TRBJ2-7; D is possibly TRBD2 (6 bases). V was shortened by 1 base and J by 2 bases, with 18 bases between the two germline ends. CDR1 and CDR2 (germline): MNHEY, SVGEGT. The CDR3 contains 17 residues. The CDR3 region is CASSYYPQRAATYEQYF. The CDR3 region has the DNA TGTGCCAGCAGTTACTATCCCCAGCGGGCGGCGACCTACGAGCAGTACTTC.

This clonotype came up a few times. V and J are TRBV10-3 and TRBJ1-1, with D possibly matching TRBD1 (6 bases). The V and J ends lost 5 bases and 0 bases respectively, with 13 bases between them. The CDR3 extends over 15 amino acids. Germline V gives CDR1 ENHRY, CDR2 SYGVKD. This CDR3 is CAISFGGGVNTEAFF. In nucleotides, the CDR3 is TGTGCCATCAGTTTCGGTGGGGGCGTGAACACTGAAGCTTTCTTT.

The table lists this clonotype with a count of one. A read error is possible here, since a much larger clone lies one base away. The chain joins TRBV19 to TRBJ2-5; 7 bases are a match to TRBD1. CDR1 LNHDA and CDR2 SQIVND come from the germline V gene (reference sequence). The CDR3 runs to 16 residues. Germline trimming cut 3 bases from V and 5 bases from J; bases unmatched to any gene: 12. As DNA, the CDR3 is TGTGCCAGTAGTATTCCCTTGAAGGGGGCTCTGGAGACCCAGTACTTC. It specifies CASSIPLKGALETQYF.

This clonotype has just one count. A much larger clone sits a single nucleotide away, making a read error possible. The rearrangement uses TRBV11-2 and TRBJ2-5; TRBD2 is a possible D gene (7 bases). In germline, CDR1 is SGHAT, CDR2 FQNNGV. Trimming removed 8 bases at V and 9 bases at J, with 25 bases between. This CDR3 is 15 amino acids long. The CDR3: CASGQEGGGFYPQYF. The DNA of the CDR3 is TGTGCCAGCGGCCAAGAGGGGGGGGGGTTTTATCCCCAGTACTTC.

Regarding this clonotype: The CDR3 does not end in the conserved phenylalanine or tryptophan, so this is likely a read error. The chain links TRBV12-3 or TRBV12-4 to TRBJ2-6; a weak D match, TRBD1 (5 bases). V lost 3 bases, J lost 4 bases, and 16 bases lay in between. CDR3 length equals 17 residues. The CDR3 is CASSLGQALRGANVLTL. The CDR3 nucleotides are TGTGCCAGCAGTTTGGGGCAGGCCTTGAGGGGGGCCAACGTCCTGACTCTC.

This chain connects TRBV7-3 to TRBJ2-5, with D perhaps being TRBD1 or TRBD2 (5 bases each). V was cut by 1 base and J by 5 bases, with 17 bases left in between. There are 16 residues in the CDR3. CDR1 and CDR2 (germline): SGHTA, FQGTGA. The CDR3 loop is CASSLRGTLLGETQYF. The CDR3 coding sequence is TGTGCCAGCAGCTTAAGGGGGACGCTCCTCGGGGAGACCCAGTACTTC.

The rearrangement links TRBV6-2 or TRBV6-3 to TRBJ1-1; D is unresolved. The germline V gene encodes CDR1 MNHEY and CDR2 SVGEGT. This CDR3 has 18 amino acids. Trimming removed 0 bases from V and 5 bases from J, with 22 bases in between. The CDR3 DNA follows: TGTGCCAGCAGTTACTCGTCCCCCGGGTTAGGTGTAAGAACTGAAGCTTTCTTT. Protein sequence: CASSYSSPGLGVRTEAFF.

This clonotype was recorded a few times. The rearrangement uses TRBV2 and TRBJ2-3; D not resolved. CDR3 length equals 13 residues. The germline gives CDR1 SNHLY, CDR2 FYNNEI. Trimming took off 5 bases at V and 6 bases at J, with 12 bases between the two ends. CDR3 region: CASSSGPGDTQYF. CDR3 DNA: TGTGCCAGCAGTTCCGGACCCGGCGATACGCAGTATTTT.

The chain is built from TRBV10-2 and TRBJ1-2; 10 nucleotides match TRBD1. CDR3 length: 17 residues. J gave up 4 bases and V 0 bases, and 8 bases lay outside the gene matches. From germline, CDR1 is WSHSY and CDR2 SAAADI. CDR3 nucleotides: TGCGCCAGCAGTGAGTCCGGGACAGGGGCGGACTCCTATGGCTACACCTTC. Its protein product is CASSESGTGADSYGYTF.

The chain carries TRBV5-1 and TRBJ2-2; TRBD1 agrees at 7 bases. The ends lost 3 bases at V and 4 bases at J; junction bases unmatched: 6. CDR1 and CDR2 from the germline V gene are SGHRS and YFSETQ. The CDR3 is 15 residues long. In nucleotides, the CDR3 is TGCGCCAGCAGCTCGACCGGGACAGCCACCGGGGAGCTGTTTTTT. Encoded protein: CASSSTGTATGELFF.

The chain combines TRBV19 with TRBJ1-4; D unclear. Trimming removed 4 bases from V and 4 bases from J, with 13 bases in between. Germline CDR1 LNHDA, CDR2 SQIVND (reference sequence). CDR3 length equals 15 residues. CDR3 nucleotides: TGTGCCAGTAGTACCACGGTGCTGAGTAATGAAAAACTGTTTTTT. Translating it yields CASSTTVLSNEKLFF. Together with reference TRBV19 and TRBJ1-4, the CDR3 gives the full variable domain: DGGITQSPKYLFRKEGQNVTLSCEQNLNHDAMYWYRQDPGQGLRLIYYSQIVNDFQKGDIAEGYSVSREKKESFPLTVTSAQKNPTAFYLCASSTTVLSNEKLFFGSGTQLSVL.

This sequence joins TRBV20-1 and TRBJ2-3, with 13 bases matching TRBD2. The CDR3 covers 21 residues. V trimming: 5 bases; J trimming: 9 bases; junction bases outside the gene matches: 29. In germline, CDR1 is DFQATT, CDR2 SNEGSKA (reference sequence). CDR3 nucleotides: TGCAGTGCTTCTGGGGCGACCCCACTAGCGGGAGGGCCCAAAGGGGGTAGGACGCAGTATTTT. It encodes CSASGATPLAGGPKGGRTQYF.

This clonotype was counted at least ten times. The chain is built from TRBV11-2 and TRBJ1-1; tentative D call: TRBD1 (6 bases). The CDR3 is 15 residues long. The germline gives CDR1 SGHAT, CDR2 FQNNGV. V dropped 0 bases and J dropped 4 bases, with 12 bases sitting between them. Here the CDR3 reads CASSLESRGSTEAFF. Here the CDR3 DNA reads TGTGCCAGCAGCTTAGAAAGTAGGGGGAGCACTGAAGCTTTCTTT.

Points on this clonotype: A read error may be the cause here, since a much bigger clone is one base away. The chain is built from TRBV27 and TRBJ2-5; D possibly uses TRBD1 or TRBD2 (5 bases each). The CDR3 runs to 15 residues. Germline lookup yields CDR1 MNHEY and CDR2 SMNVEV (reference sequence). CDR3 protein: CAGSAGTTVQETQYF. The CDR3 bases are TGTGCCGGCAGTGCTGGGACCACGGTCCAAGAGACCCAGTACTTC.

V gene TRBV10-2 combines with J gene TRBJ1-1; D is unclear. Germline values: CDR1 WSHSY, CDR2 SAAADI. This CDR3 contains 15 residues. Trimming removed 1 base at V and 0 bases at J, with 9 bases between. In DNA, the CDR3 is TGCGCCAGCAGTGAGTACGAGGTTTTGAACACTGAAGCTTTCTTT. Amino acids: CASSEYEVLNTEAFF.

This clonotype was observed a handful of times. The rearrangement links TRBV19 to TRBJ1-5; a possible D gene is TRBD1 (5 bases). CDR3 size: 13 residues. The ends were cut back, 4 bases at V and 3 bases at J, with 7 bases in the middle. Germline values: CDR1 LNHDA, CDR2 SQIVND (reference sequence). CDR3 nucleotide sequence: TGTGCCAGTAGTAGACAGAACAATCAGCCCCAGCATTTT. It yields the protein CASSRQNNQPQHF.

The CDR3: CASSIQGDSVYGYTF. The CDR3 DNA is TGTGCCAGCAGTATACAGGGAGACTCCGTATATGGCTACACCTTC. The chain couples TRBV27 to TRBJ1-2; tentatively, D is TRBD1 (6 bases). This CDR3 region has 15 residues. Germline V gives CDR1 MNHEY, CDR2 SMNVEV (reference sequence). Trimming removed 5 bases at V and 5 bases at J, with 18 bases between.

This clonotype showed up many times. The chain joins TRBV3-1 to TRBJ2-7, with TRBD1 as a possible D gene (6 bases). The CDR3 sequence is 15 residues long. Trimming shortened V by 0 bases and J by 0 bases, and 9 bases separated the two germline ends. Looked up from germline, CDR1 is LGHDT and CDR2 is YNNKEL (reference sequence). CDR3 sequence (DNA): TGTGCCAGCAGCCAAGAAGGACAGCACTCCTACGAGCAGTACTTC. It translates to CASSQEGQHSYEQYF.

This sequence joins TRBV20-1 and TRBJ1-5; a possible D gene is TRBD1 (5 bases). Trimming removed 5 bases from V and 0 bases from J, with 23 bases in between. The CDR3 loop spans 18 amino acids. The germline gives CDR1 DFQATT, CDR2 SNEGSKA (reference sequence). The DNA of the CDR3 is TGCAGTGCTCCTAGAGGTGGAGCTCAGGGTTATAGCAATCAGCCCCAGCATTTT. Translating it yields CSAPRGGAQGYSNQPQHF.

In the case of this clonotype: This may be a read error: a much more frequent sequence differs by one nucleotide. The rearrangement uses TRBV6-9 and TRBJ2-7; 10 bases map to TRBD1. V lost 3 bases and J lost 6; bases outside the gene matches: 2. The germline V gene encodes CDR1 MNHGY and CDR2 SVAAGI. The CDR3 totals 13 residues. The CDR3 DNA reads TGTGCCAGCAGTTACGGGGACAGGGGCGAGCAGTACTTC. It codes for CASSYGDRGEQYF.

For this clonotype: Since a much larger clone is just one base distant, this may be a read error. The gene calls are TRBV6-1 and TRBJ2-5; the D gene is possibly TRBD2 (6 bases). V was trimmed by 8 bases and J by 5 bases, leaving 15 bases between them. This CDR3 spans 13 amino acids. Germline CDR1 MNHNS, CDR2 SASEGT. CDR3 loop: CASGSPREETQYF. The CDR3 DNA follows: TGTGCCAGCGGCTCCCCCCGGGAGGAGACCCAGTACTTC.

The sample holds a few counts of this clonotype. In DNA form, the CDR3 reads TGCGCCAGCCAATCCGGGACGGAGAGCTCCTACGAGCAGTACTTC. Encoded protein: CASQSGTESSYEQYF. The chain employs TRBV5-1 and TRBJ2-7; D is perhaps TRBD1 or TRBD2 (5 bases each). CDR3 length: 15 residues. The germline V gene encodes CDR1 SGHRS and CDR2 YFSETQ. The germline V and J ends were trimmed by 7 bases and 0 bases, with 17 bases remaining between them. Filled out from reference TRBV5-1 and TRBJ2-7, the complete variable domain reads KAGVTQTPRYLIKTRGQQVTLSCSPISGHRSVSWYQQTPGQGLQFLFEYFSETQRNKGNFPGRFSGRQFSNSRSEMNVSTLELGDSALYLCASQSGTESSYEQYFGPGTRLTVT.

This clonotype has just a few counts. The chain employs TRBV13 and TRBJ2-4, with 8 bases that match TRBD1. Germline CDR1 is PRHDT and CDR2 is FYEKMQ (reference sequence). CDR3 length equals 17 residues. Unmatched junction bases numbered 7, after V lost 1 base and J lost 2 bases. CDR3 coding DNA: TGTGCCAGCAGCTTAGAGGCAGGGGGCGCTTCCAAAAACATTCAGTACTTC. Translating gives CASSLEAGGASKNIQYF.

This clonotype has just a few counts. The chain carries TRBV7-9 and TRBJ1-2, with TRBD1 matching 9 bases. CDR3 size: 16 residues. V lost 2 bases and J lost 4; bases outside the gene matches: 8. Germline loops: CDR1 SEHNR, CDR2 FQNEAQ (reference sequence). Here the CDR3 reads CASSLRGQGKIYGYTF. The CDR3 nucleotides read TGTGCCAGCAGCTTAAGGGGACAGGGAAAGATCTATGGCTACACCTTC.

This clonotype was detected many times. The CDR3 DNA sequence: TGTGCCAGCAGTTTCGGCAGGATTGAGCATGGCTACACCTTC. The encoded protein is CASSFGRIEHGYTF. The J gene is TRBJ1-2, the V gene TRBV12-3 or TRBV12-4; no firm D call. This CDR3 is built from 14 residues. With 3 bases removed from V and 6 bases from J, the gap between germline ends came to 14 bases.

In regard to this clonotype: The junction does not match germline at one end; this may be a read error. The chain carries TRBV6-1 and TRBJ1-5; 9 bases are a match to TRBD1. Per germline, CDR1 MNHNS and CDR2 SASEGT. The CDR3 runs 16 residues. CDR3 DNA: TGTGTCAGCAATGAAGCGTGGGGGACAGGGAATCAGCCCCAGCATTTT. As protein: CVSNEAWGTGNQPQHF.